This T cell receptor (beta chain) stems from a study of control samples from healthy donors and cancer patients. The method was immunoSEQ multiplex PCR; TCRdb's version includes in-frame clones alone and lacks a portion of them. The top ten clones hold more than 2% of a sample with about 89,000 clones, over 65% of them seen once. The ends were cut back, 2 bases at V and 6 bases at J, with 14 bases in the middle. The V gene's germline CDR1 is LGHNA and CDR2 YSLEER. This CDR3 spans 14 amino acids. Sequences were obtained from blood. The sequence derives from a woman between 35 and 50 years old in good health. The rearrangement links TRBV4-3 to TRBJ2-7, with D perhaps assigned TRBD1 or TRBD2 (5 bases each). The CDR3 coding sequence is TGCGCCAGCAGCCAAATTGTGAGGGGTCGCGAGCAGTACTTC. Its protein is CASSQIVRGREQYF.